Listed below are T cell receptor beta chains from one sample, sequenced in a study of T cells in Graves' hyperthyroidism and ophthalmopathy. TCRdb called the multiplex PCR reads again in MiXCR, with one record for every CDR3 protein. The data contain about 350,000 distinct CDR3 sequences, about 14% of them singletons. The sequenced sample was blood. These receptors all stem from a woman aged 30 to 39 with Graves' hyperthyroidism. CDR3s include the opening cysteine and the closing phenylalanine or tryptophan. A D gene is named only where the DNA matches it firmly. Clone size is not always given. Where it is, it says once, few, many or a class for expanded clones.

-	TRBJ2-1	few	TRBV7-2	CASSKTGNEQFF	TGTGCCAGCAGTAAAACAGGCAATGAGCAGTTCTTC
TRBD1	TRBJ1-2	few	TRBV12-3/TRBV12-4	CASSSIQGAINYGYTF	TGTGCCAGCAGTTCCATTCAGGGGGCAATTAACTATGGCTACACCTTC
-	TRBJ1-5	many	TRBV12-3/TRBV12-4	CASSPTPGSVSNQPQHF	TGTGCCAGCAGTCCAACACCCGGGTCCGTCAGCAATCAGCCCCAGCATTTT
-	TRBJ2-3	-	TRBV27	CASSFIVLRDHTDTQYF	TGTGCCAGCAGTTTTATAGTCCTCCGGGACCACACAGATACGCAGTATTTT
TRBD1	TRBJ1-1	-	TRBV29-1	CSVGGQAGTEAFF	TGCAGCGTTGGAGGACAGGCGGGGACTGAAGCTTTCTTT
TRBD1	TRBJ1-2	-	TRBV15	CATSRAGDRGIGYTF	TGTGCCACCAGCAGAGCGGGGGACAGGGGGATTGGCTACACCTTC
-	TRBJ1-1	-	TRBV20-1	CSASPGGLNTEAFF	TGCAGTGCTTCTCCGGGGGGCCTGAACACTGAAGCTTTCTTT
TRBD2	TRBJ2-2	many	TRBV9	CASSVGLAGDGELFF	TGTGCCAGCAGCGTAGGGCTAGCGGGAGACGGGGAGCTGTTTTTT
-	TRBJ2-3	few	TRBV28	CASRDLGFSPSSTDTQYF	TGTGCCAGCAGGGACTTGGGCTTTAGTCCGTCTAGCACAGATACGCAGTATTTT
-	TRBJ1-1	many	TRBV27	CASSFSPGWGGEAFF	TGTGCCAGCAGTTTTTCCCCCGGTTGGGGAGGTGAAGCTTTCTTT
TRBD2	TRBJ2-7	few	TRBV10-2	CASKGTSGRNEQYF	TGCGCCAGCAAGGGGACTAGCGGGAGGAACGAGCAGTACTTC
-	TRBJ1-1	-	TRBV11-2	CANSLVVETRAFF	TGTGCCAACAGCCTCGTCGTGGAGACACGAGCTTTCTTT
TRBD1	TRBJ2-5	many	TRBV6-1	CASTGTGAPQYF	TGTGCCAGCACCGGGACAGGGGCGCCCCAGTACTTC
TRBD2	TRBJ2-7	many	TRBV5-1	CASSLRLAGEGGNEQYF	TGCGCCAGCAGCTTGAGACTCGCGGGAGAGGGAGGGAACGAGCAGTACTTC
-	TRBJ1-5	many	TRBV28	CASSLGTGLNQPQHF	TGTGCCAGCAGTTTAGGTACAGGATTAAATCAGCCCCAGCATTTT
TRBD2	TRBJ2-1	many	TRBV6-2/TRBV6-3	CASSTGTSGRNEQFF	TGTGCCAGCAGCACCGGGACTAGCGGTAGGAATGAGCAGTTCTTC
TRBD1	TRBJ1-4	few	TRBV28	CASSPPQGWDEKLFF	TGTGCCAGCAGTCCACCACAGGGGTGGGATGAAAAACTGTTTTTT
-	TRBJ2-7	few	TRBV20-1	CSADRFNDNLSAEQYF	TGCAGTGCTGACCGATTTAACGACAATCTTTCGGCCGAGCAGTACTTC
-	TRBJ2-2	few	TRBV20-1	CSARAEGDTGELFF	TGCAGTGCTAGGGCGGAGGGGGACACCGGGGAGCTGTTTTTT
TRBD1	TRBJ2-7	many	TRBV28	CASSPRGRFYEQYF	TGTGCCAGCAGTCCAAGGGGGCGGTTCTACGAGCAGTACTTC
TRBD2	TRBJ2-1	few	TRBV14	CASSELGLAGGNEQFF	TGTGCCAGCAGCGAGTTAGGACTAGCGGGAGGAAATGAGCAGTTCTTC
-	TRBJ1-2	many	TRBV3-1	CASSQETGPYGYTF	TGTGCCAGCAGCCAAGAGACAGGCCCCTATGGCTACACCTTC
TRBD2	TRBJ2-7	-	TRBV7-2	CASSAAPRLAGGREQYF	TGTGCCAGCAGCGCCGCGCCTAGACTAGCGGGAGGGAGGGAGCAGTACTTC
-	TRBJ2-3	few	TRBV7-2	CASSYGRGTDTQYF	TGTGCCAGCAGCTACGGCCGAGGCACAGATACGCAGTATTTT
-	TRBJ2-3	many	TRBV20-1	CSARDSASTDTQYF	TGCAGTGCTAGAGATTCGGCTAGCACAGATACGCAGTATTTT
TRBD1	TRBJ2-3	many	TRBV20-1	CSARRRRDSFLDTQYF	TGCAGTGCTAGGCGCCGTCGGGACAGTTTTTTGGATACGCAGTATTTT
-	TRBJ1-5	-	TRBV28	CASSAPQGSGNQPQHF	TGTGCCAGCAGTGCACCGCAGGGGTCGGGCAATCAGCCCCAGCATTTT
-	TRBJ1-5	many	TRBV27	CASSFYNQPQHF	TGTGCCAGCAGTTTTTACAATCAGCCCCAGCATTTT
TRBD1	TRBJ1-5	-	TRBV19	CASAQSGTGPAYSNQPQHF	TGTGCCAGTGCACAGTCCGGGACAGGGCCTGCTTATAGCAATCAGCCCCAGCATTTT
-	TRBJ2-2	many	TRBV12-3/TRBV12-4	CASSHRDLRPGELFF	TGTGCCAGCTCCCACCGGGATTTACGTCCCGGGGAGCTGTTTTTT
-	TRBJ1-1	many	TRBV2	CASLGYTEAFF	TGTGCCAGCCTGGGGTACACTGAAGCTTTCTTT
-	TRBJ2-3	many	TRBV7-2	CASSLVLGEADTQYF	TGTGCCAGCAGCTTAGTGTTGGGAGAAGCAGATACGCAGTATTTT
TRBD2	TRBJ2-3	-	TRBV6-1	CASSGTAGGFGDTQYF	TGTGCCAGCAGTGGCACAGCGGGAGGGTTTGGAGATACGCAGTATTTT
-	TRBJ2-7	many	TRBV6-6	CASSYSSGTYEQYF	TGTGCCAGCAGTTACTCGAGTGGAACCTACGAGCAGTACTTC
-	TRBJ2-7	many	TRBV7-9	CASSAPHSYEQYF	TGTGCCAGCAGCGCCCCCCACAGTTACGAGCAGTACTTC
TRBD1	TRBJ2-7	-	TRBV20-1	CSASPDRGREQYF	TGCAGTGCTTCCCCGGACAGGGGTAGGGAGCAGTACTTC
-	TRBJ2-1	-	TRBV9	CASSVGGWSYNEQFF	TGTGCCAGCAGCGTAGGGGGCTGGTCCTACAATGAGCAGTTCTTC
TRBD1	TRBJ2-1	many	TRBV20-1	CSARGQGAYNEQFF	TGCAGTGCTAGGGGACAGGGGGCGTACAATGAGCAGTTCTTC
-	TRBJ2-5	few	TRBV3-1	CASSQVISQETQYF	TGTGCCAGCAGCCAAGTCATCAGTCAAGAGACCCAGTACTTC
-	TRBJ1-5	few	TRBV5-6	CASSLGRQPQHF	TGTGCCAGCAGCTTAGGTCGACAGCCCCAGCATTTT
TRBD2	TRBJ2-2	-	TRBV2	CASTGTREKDTGELFF	TGTGCCAGCACCGGGACGCGGGAGAAAGACACCGGGGAGCTGTTTTTT
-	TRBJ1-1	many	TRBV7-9	CASLTRTDLMNTEAFF	TGTGCCAGCCTGACAAGGACGGACTTAATGAACACTGAAGCTTTCTTT
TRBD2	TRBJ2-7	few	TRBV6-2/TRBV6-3	CASSYPMEAGGLYEQYF	TGTGCCAGCAGTTACCCAATGGAAGCGGGAGGTTTATACGAGCAGTACTTC
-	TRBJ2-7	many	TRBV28	CASISFTRSSYEQYF	TGTGCCAGCATCTCTTTTACAAGATCCTCCTACGAGCAGTACTTC
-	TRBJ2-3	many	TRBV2	CASRQSDTQYF	TGTGCCAGCAGACAGTCAGATACGCAGTATTTT
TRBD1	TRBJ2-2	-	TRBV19	CASSTTGAGELFF	TGTGCCAGTAGCACCACAGGGGCCGGGGAGCTGTTTTTT
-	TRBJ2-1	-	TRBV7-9	CASSSTRAWGTTDEQFF	TGTGCCAGCAGCTCCACCCGGGCGTGGGGGACAACTGATGAGCAGTTCTTC
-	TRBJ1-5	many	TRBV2	CASRALKVSNQPQHF	TGTGCCAGCAGGGCTTTAAAGGTTAGCAATCAGCCCCAGCATTTT
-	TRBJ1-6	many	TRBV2	CASSEQVWANSPLHF	TGTGCCAGCAGTGAACAGGTCTGGGCAAATTCACCCCTCCACTTT